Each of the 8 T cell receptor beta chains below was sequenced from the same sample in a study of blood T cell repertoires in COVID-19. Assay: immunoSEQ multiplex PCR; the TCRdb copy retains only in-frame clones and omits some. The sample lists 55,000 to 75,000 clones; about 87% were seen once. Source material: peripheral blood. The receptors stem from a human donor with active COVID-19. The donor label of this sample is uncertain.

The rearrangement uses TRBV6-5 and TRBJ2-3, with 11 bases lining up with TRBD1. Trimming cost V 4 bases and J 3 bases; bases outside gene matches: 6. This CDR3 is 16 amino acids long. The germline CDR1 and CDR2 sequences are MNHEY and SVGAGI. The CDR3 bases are TGTGCCAGCAGTTCAACGGGACAGGGGGGAACAGATACGCAGTATTTT. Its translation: CASSSTGQGGTDTQYF.

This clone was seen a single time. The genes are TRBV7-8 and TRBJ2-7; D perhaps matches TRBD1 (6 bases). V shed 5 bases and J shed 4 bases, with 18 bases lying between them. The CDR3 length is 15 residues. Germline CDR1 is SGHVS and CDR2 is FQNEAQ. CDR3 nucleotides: TGTGCCAGCAGCCTTGGACAGAACCCCATTTACGAGCAGTACTTC. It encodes CASSLGQNPIYEQYF.

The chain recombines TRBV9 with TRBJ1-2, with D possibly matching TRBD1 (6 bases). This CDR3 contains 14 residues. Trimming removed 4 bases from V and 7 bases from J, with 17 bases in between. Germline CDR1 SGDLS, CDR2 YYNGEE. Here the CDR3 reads CASSLSAGGAGYTF. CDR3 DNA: TGTGCCAGCAGCCTCTCGGCGGGGGGGGCTGGCTACACCTTC.

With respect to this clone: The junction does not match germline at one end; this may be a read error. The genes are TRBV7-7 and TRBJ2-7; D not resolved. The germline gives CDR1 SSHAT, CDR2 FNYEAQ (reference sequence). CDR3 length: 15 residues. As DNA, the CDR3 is TGTGCTAGCAGCCCGGTCGCCAGCCCAGGTTCCGAGCAGTACTTC. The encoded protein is CASSPVASPGSEQYF.

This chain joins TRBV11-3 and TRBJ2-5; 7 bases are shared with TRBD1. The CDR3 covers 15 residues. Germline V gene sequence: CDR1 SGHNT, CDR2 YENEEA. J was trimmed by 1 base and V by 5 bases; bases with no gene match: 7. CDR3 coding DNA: TGTGCCAGCAGCCCCCGGACAGGCGGCCAAGAGACCCAGTACTTC. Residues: CASSPRTGGQETQYF.

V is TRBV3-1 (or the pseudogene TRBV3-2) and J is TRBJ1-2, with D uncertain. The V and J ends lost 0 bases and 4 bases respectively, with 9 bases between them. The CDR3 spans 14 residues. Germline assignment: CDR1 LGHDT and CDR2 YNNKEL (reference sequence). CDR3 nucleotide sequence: TGTGCCAGCAGCCAAGAAAGGAACAGCTATGGCTACACCTTC. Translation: CASSQERNSYGYTF.

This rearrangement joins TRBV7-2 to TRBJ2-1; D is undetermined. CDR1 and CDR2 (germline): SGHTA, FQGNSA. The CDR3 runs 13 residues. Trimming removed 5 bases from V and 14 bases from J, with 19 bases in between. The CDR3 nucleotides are TGTGCCAGCAGCGCCACGGCTGGGCTTGTAGAGTTCTTC. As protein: CASSATAGLVEFF.

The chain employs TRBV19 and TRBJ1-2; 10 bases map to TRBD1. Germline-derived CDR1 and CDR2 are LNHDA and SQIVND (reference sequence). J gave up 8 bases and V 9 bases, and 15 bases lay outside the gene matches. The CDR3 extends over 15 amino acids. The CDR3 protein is CASQNRDRGLWGYTF. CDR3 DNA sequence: TGTGCCAGCCAAAACCGGGACAGGGGCCTTTGGGGCTACACCTTC. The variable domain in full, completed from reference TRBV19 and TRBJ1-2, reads DGGITQSPKYLFRKEGQNVTLSCEQNLNHDAMYWYRQDPGQGLRLIYYSQIVNDFQKGDIAEGYSVSREKKESFPLTVTSAQKNPTAFYLCASQNRDRGLWGYTFGSGTRLTVV.